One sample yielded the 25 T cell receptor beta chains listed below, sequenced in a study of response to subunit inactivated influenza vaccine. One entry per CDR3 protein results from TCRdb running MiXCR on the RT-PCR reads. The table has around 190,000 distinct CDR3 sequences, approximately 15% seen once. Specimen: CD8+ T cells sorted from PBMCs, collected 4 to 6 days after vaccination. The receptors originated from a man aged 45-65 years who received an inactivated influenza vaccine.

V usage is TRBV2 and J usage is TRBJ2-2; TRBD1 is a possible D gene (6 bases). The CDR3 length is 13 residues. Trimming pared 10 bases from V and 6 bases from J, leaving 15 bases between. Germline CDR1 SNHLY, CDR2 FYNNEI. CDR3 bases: TGTGCCATCCGACCAGGGGTTGCCGGGGAGCTGTTTTTT. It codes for CAIRPGVAGELFF.

CDR3 sequence reads: CASSQDEADFTDTQYF. The CDR3 DNA reads as TGTGCCAGCAGCCAAGATGAGGCAGACTTCACAGATACGCAGTATTTT. V and J are TRBV3-1 and TRBJ2-3, with unresolved D. Between the trimmed V and J ends, which lost 0 bases and 2 bases, there was a span of 12 bases. CDR3 length equals 16 residues. Germline lookup yields CDR1 LGHDT and CDR2 YNNKEL (reference sequence).

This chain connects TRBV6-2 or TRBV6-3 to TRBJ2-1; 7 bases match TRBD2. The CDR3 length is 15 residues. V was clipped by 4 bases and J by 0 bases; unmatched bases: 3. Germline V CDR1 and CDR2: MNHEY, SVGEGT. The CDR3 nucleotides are TGTGCCAGCAGTTCCGGGACTAACTCCTACAATGAGCAGTTCTTC. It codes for CASSSGTNSYNEQFF.

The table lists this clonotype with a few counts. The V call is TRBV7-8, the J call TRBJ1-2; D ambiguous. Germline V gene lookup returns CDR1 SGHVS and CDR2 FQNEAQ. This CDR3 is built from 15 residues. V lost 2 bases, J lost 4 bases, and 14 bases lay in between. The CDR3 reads CASSLFESSGYGYTF. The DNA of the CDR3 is TGTGCCAGCAGCTTATTCGAATCCTCCGGCTATGGCTACACCTTC.

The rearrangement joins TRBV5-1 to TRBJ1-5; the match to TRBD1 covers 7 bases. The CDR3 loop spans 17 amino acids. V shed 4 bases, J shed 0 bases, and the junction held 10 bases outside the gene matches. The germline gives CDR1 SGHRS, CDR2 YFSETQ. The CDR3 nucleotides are TGCGCCAGCAGCCCGGGACAGACACAGTATAGCAATCAGCCCCAGCATTTT. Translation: CASSPGQTQYSNQPQHF.

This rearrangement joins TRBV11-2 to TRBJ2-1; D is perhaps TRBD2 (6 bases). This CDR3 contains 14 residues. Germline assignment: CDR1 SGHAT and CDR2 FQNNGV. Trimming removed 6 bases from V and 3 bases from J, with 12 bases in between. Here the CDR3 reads CASSSRLGYNEQFF. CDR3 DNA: TGTGCCAGCAGTTCACGACTAGGCTACAATGAGCAGTTCTTC.

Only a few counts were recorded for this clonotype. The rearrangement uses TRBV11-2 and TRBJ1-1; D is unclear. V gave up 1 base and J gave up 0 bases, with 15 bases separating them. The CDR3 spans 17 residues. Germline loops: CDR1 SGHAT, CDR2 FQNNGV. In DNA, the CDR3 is TGTGCCAGCAGCTTAGTAATTGGGGTCCTCATGAACACTGAAGCTTTCTTT. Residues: CASSLVIGVLMNTEAFF.

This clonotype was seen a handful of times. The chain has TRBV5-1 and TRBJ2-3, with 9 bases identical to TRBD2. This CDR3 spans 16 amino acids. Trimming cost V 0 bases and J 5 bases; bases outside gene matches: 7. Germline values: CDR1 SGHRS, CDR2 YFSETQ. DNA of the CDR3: TGCGCCAGCAGCTTGGTTCTAGCGGGATTTGAAGATACGCAGTATTTT. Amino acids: CASSLVLAGFEDTQYF.

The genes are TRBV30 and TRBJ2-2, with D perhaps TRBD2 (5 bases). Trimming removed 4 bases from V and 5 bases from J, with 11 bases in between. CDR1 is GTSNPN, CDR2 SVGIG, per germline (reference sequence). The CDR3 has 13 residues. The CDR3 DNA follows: TGTGCCTGGACCCCACGAGGGACCGGGGAGCTGTTTTTT. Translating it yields CAWTPRGTGELFF.

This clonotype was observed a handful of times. The chain's CDR3 is CASSWDERTDTQYF. CDR3 in DNA: TGTGCCAGCAGTTGGGACGAACGCACAGATACGCAGTATTTT. V gene TRBV6-2 or TRBV6-3 combines with J gene TRBJ2-3; D is possibly TRBD1 or TRBD2 (5 bases each). This CDR3 contains 14 residues. Trimming removed 4 bases from V and 1 base from J, with 9 bases in between. CDR1 is MNHEY, CDR2 SVGEGT, per germline.

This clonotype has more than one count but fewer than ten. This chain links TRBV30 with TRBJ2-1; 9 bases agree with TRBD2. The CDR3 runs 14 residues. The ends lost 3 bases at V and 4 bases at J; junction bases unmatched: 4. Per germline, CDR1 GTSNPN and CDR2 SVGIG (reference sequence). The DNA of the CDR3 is TGTGCCTGGAGGGGCGGGGGGGTTTACAATGAGCAGTTCTTC. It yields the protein CAWRGGGVYNEQFF. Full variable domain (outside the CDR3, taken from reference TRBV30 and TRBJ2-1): SQTIHQWPATLVQPVGSPLSLECTVEGTSNPNLYWYRQAAGRGLQLLFYSVGIGQISSEVPQNLSASRPQDRQFILSSKKLLLSDSGFYLCAWRGGGVYNEQFFGPGTRLTVL.

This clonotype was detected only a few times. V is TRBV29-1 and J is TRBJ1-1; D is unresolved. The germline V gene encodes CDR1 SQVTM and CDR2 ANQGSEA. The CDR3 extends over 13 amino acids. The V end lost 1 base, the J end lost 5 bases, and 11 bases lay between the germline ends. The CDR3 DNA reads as TGCAGCGTTGAAGCGACCAAGGTAACTGAAGCTTTCTTT. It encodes CSVEATKVTEAFF.

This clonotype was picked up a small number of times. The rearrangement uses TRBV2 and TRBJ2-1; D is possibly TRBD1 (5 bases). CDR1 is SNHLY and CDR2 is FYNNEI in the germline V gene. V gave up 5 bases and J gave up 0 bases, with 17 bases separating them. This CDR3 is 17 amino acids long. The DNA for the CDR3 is TGTGCCAGCAGTCCACAGACAGCGCTAAGCTCCTACAATGAGCAGTTCTTC. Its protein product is CASSPQTALSSYNEQFF.

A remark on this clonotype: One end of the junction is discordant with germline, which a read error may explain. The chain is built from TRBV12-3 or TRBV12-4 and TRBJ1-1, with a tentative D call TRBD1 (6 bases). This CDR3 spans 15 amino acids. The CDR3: CASSVARGVNTEAFF. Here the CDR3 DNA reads TGTGCCAGCAGTGTAGCCAGGGGAGTGAACACTGAAGCTTTCTTT.

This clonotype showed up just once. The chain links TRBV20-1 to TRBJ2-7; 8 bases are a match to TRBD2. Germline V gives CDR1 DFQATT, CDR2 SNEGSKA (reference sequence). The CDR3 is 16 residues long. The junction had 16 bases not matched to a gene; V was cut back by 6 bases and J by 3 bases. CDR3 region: CSAKSLAGRFLYEQYF. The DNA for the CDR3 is TGCAGTGCCAAGTCCCTAGCGGGCAGGTTTCTCTACGAGCAGTACTTC.

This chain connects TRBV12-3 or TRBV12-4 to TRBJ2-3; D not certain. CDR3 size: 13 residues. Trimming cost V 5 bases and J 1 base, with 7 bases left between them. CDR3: CASSDWGTDTQYF. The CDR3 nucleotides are TGTGCCAGCAGTGACTGGGGCACAGATACGCAGTATTTT.

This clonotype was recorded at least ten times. The CDR3 DNA is TGTGCCAGCAGCTCGGGACACCCGAGCACCGGGGAGCTGTTTTTT. Translating gives CASSSGHPSTGELFF. This chain connects TRBV7-9 to TRBJ2-2; perhaps TRBD1 as D (6 bases). The CDR3 sequence is 15 residues long. The V end was cut by 4 bases, the J end by 4 bases, with 13 bases between. CDR1 is SEHNR, CDR2 FQNEAQ, per germline (reference sequence).

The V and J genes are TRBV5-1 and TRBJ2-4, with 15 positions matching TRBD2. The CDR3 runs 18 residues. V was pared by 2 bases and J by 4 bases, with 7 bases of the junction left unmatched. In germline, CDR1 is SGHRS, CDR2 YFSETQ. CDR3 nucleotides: TGCGCCAGCAGCTTTGGACTAGCGGGAGGGCCTGTAAAAAACATTCAGTACTTC. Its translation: CASSFGLAGGPVKNIQYF.

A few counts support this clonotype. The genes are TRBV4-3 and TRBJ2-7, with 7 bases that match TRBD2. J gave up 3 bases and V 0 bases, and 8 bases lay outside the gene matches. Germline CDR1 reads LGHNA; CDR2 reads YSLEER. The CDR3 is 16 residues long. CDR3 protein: CASSQDGLAEDYEQYF. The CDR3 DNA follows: TGCGCCAGCAGCCAAGATGGCCTAGCGGAGGACTACGAGCAGTACTTC.

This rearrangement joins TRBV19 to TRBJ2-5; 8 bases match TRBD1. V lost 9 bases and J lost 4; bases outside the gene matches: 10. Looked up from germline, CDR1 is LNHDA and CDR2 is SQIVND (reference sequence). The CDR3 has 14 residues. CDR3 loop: CARTTGQGRETQYF. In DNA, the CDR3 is TGTGCCAGAACCACCGGACAGGGCCGAGAGACCCAGTACTTC. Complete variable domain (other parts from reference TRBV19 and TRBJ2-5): DGGITQSPKYLFRKEGQNVTLSCEQNLNHDAMYWYRQDPGQGLRLIYYSQIVNDFQKGDIAEGYSVSREKKESFPLTVTSAQKNPTAFYLCARTTGQGRETQYFGPGTRLLVL.

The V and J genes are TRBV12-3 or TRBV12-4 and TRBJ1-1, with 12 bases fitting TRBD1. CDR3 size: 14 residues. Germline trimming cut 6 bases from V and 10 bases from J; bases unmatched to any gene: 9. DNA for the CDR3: TGTGCCAGCAGCCAGGGACAGGGGGCCCCCCGAGCTTTCTTT. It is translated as CASSQGQGAPRAFF.

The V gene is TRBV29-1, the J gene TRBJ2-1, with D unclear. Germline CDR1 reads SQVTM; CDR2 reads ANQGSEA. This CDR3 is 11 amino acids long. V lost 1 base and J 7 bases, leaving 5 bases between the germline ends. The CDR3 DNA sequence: TGCAGCGTTGAAGGGAGAAATGAGCAGTTCTTC. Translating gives CSVEGRNEQFF.

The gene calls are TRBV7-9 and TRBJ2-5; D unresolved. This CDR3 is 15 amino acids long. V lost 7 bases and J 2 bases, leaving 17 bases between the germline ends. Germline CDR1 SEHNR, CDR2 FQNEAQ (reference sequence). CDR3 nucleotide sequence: TGTGCCAGCATCCTAGGGAAAAGAGGACAAGAGACCCAGTACTTC. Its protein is CASILGKRGQETQYF. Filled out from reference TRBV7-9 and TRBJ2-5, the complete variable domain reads DTGVSQNPRHKITKRGQNVTFRCDPISEHNRLYWYRQTLGQGPEFLTYFQNEAQLEKSRLLSDRFSAERPKGSFSTLEIQRTEQGDSAMYLCASILGKRGQETQYFGPGTRLLVL.

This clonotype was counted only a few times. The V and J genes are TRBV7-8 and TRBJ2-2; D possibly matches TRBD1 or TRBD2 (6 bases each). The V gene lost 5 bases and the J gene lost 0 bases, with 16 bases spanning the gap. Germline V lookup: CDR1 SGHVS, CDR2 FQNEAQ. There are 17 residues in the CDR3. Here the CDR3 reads CASSPWGAGTNTGELFF. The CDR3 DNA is TGTGCCAGCAGCCCATGGGGGGCAGGAACGAACACCGGGGAGCTGTTTTTT.

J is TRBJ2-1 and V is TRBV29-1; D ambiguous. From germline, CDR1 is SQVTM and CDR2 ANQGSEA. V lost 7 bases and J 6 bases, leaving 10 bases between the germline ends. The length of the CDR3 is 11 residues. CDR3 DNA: TGCAGCGGCTTCTCGGTCAATGAGCAGTTCTTC. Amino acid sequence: CSGFSVNEQFF.